This entry lists 19 T cell receptor beta chains sequenced from one sample in a study of cytomegalovirus exposure and HLA in healthy donors. With 60 Vbeta and 13 Jbeta primers, the PCR was carried out. The repertoire was sequenced with immunoSEQ multiplex PCR; TCRdb's copy has only in-frame clones and lacks some. The table records some 200,000 clones, roughly 77% of them present only once. The specimen sequenced was PBMCs. Receptors were obtained from a male donor in good health and CMV-seropositive.

J is TRBJ2-2 and V is TRBV6-6; TRBD1 is a possible D gene (7 bases). Trimming stripped 6 bases from V and 4 bases from J, with 18 bases between. This CDR3 comprises 16 residues. Per germline, CDR1 MNHNY and CDR2 SVGAGI (reference sequence). The CDR3: CASSHGTEGLTGELFF. CDR3 coding DNA: TGTGCCAGCAGCCACGGGACAGAGGGACTCACCGGGGAGCTGTTTTTT.

The chain combines TRBV29-1 with TRBJ2-7; 8 bases fit TRBD1. V trimming: 1 base; J trimming: 3 bases; junction bases outside the gene matches: 11. Germline loops: CDR1 SQVTM, CDR2 ANQGSEA. CDR3 length: 16 amino acids. The CDR3 sequence is CSVEGRRGQGLYEQYF. The CDR3 nucleotides are TGCAGCGTTGAAGGAAGGAGAGGACAGGGTCTCTACGAGCAGTACTTC.

V is TRBV19 and J is TRBJ1-1; the match to TRBD1 covers 8 bases. This CDR3 contains 13 residues. Germline CDR1 and CDR2: LNHDA and SQIVND (reference sequence). The V gene end was trimmed by 5 bases and the J gene end by 10 bases; junction bases not matched to a gene: 9. CDR3 residues: CASSPDRVGGAFF. CDR3 nucleotide sequence: TGTGCCAGTAGTCCGGACAGGGTGGGTGGAGCTTTCTTT.

The chain uses TRBV5-4 and TRBJ2-7, with TRBD1 as a possible D gene (5 bases). CDR3 length equals 14 residues. Germline CDR1 is SGHNT and CDR2 is YYREEE (reference sequence). Trimming left V 0 bases short and J 2 bases short, with 9 bases between. The CDR3 here is CASSLEGLAYEQYF. The CDR3 nucleotides are TGTGCCAGCAGCTTGGAGGGGTTGGCCTACGAGCAGTACTTC.

The J gene is TRBJ2-1, the V gene TRBV9, with a weak D call TRBD2 (6 bases). The CDR3 loop spans 11 amino acids. V was cut by 4 bases and J by 10 bases, with 9 bases left in between. The V gene's germline CDR1 is SGDLS and CDR2 YYNGEE. The CDR3 here is CASSISGEQFF. The DNA for the CDR3 is TGTGCCAGCAGCATCAGCGGGGAGCAGTTCTTC.

V is TRBV15 and J is TRBJ1-5; 11 bases are shared with TRBD1. The CDR3 is 18 amino acids. V was clipped by 1 base and J by 1 base; unmatched bases: 6. Germline loops: CDR1 LNHNV, CDR2 YYDKDF (reference sequence). The CDR3 sequence: CATSRGGTGGRSNQPQHF. The CDR3 nucleotides read TGTGCCACCAGCAGAGGCGGGACAGGGGGTCGGAGCAATCAGCCCCAGCATTTT.

V is TRBV28 and J is TRBJ2-4; 9 bases are a match to TRBD2. J lost 6 bases, V lost 6 bases, and 6 bases had no gene match. The CDR3 runs to 14 residues. Looked up from germline, CDR1 is MDHEN and CDR2 is SYDVKM. The CDR3 DNA reads TGTGCCAGCAGATCGGCGGGGGGGGGAAACATTCAGTACTTC. As protein: CASRSAGGGNIQYF.

This clone was recorded a few times. This chain uses TRBV5-1 with TRBJ2-7; D perhaps matches TRBD1 (5 bases). Germline CDR1 SGHRS, CDR2 YFSETQ. The V and J ends lost 3 bases and 0 bases respectively, with 13 bases between them. The CDR3 covers 15 residues. CDR3 coding DNA: TGCGCCAGCAGCTATGGTGGGGCGCTCTCCTACGAGCAGTACTTC. Translated, it gives CASSYGGALSYEQYF.

This sequence joins TRBV5-4 and TRBJ2-2; 8 bases match TRBD2. The junction had 11 bases not matched to a gene; V was cut back by 4 bases and J by 6 bases. The CDR3 sequence is 16 residues long. Germline loops: CDR1 SGHNT, CDR2 YYREEE (reference sequence). CDR3 loop: CASSIPSGRYAGELFF. The CDR3 DNA follows: TGTGCCAGCAGCATCCCCAGCGGGAGATACGCCGGGGAGCTGTTTTTT.

The V call is TRBV9, the J call TRBJ1-2, with 10 bases aligning to TRBD1. Germline V gives CDR1 SGDLS, CDR2 YYNGEE. This CDR3 is built from 15 residues. The J segment lost 7 bases and the V segment lost 0 bases, leaving 6 bases of the junction unmatched. The CDR3 sequence is CASSVEGDRGSGYTF. For the CDR3, the DNA is TGTGCCAGCAGCGTAGAGGGGGACAGGGGTAGTGGCTACACCTTC.

The chain uses TRBV7-6 and TRBJ2-1, with 8 bases aligning to TRBD2. The V and J ends lost 5 bases and 8 bases, in that order; junction bases with no gene match: 14. Germline values: CDR1 SGHVS, CDR2 FNYEAQ. CDR3 length: 16 amino acids. CDR3: CASSAAVGLALHEQFF. CDR3 nucleotide sequence: TGTGCCAGCAGCGCCGCAGTTGGACTAGCACTACATGAGCAGTTCTTC.

This CDR3 is CASTRGREPQHF. The DNA of the CDR3 is TGTGCCAGCACAAGGGGAAGGGAGCCCCAGCATTTT. This rearrangement joins TRBV2 to TRBJ1-5, with a possible D match to TRBD1 (5 bases). The ends were cut back, 7 bases at V and 8 bases at J, with 12 bases in the middle. The CDR3 covers 12 residues. Germline V lookup: CDR1 SNHLY, CDR2 FYNNEI.

This clone is a singleton in its sample. V is TRBV10-3 and J is TRBJ2-3; 9 bases are shared with TRBD2. J gave up 0 bases and V 3 bases, and 4 bases lay outside the gene matches. The V gene's germline CDR1 is ENHRY and CDR2 SYGVKD. This CDR3 is 16 amino acids long. The CDR3 here is CAISDGSGRSTDTQYF. CDR3 nucleotides: TGTGCCATCAGTGACGGTAGCGGGAGAAGCACAGATACGCAGTATTTT.

The V call is TRBV7-8, the J call TRBJ1-6, with a weak D call TRBD1 (6 bases). Germline V gene lookup returns CDR1 SGHVS and CDR2 FQNEAQ. Trimming stripped 2 bases from V and 10 bases from J, with 15 bases between. CDR3 length: 15 residues. The DNA of the CDR3 is TGTGCCAGCAGCTTACGCCAGGGGAGAGGATCACCCCTCCACTTT. Translated: CASSLRQGRGSPLHF.

The chain combines TRBV6-6 with TRBJ1-4; D gene unclear. The germline gives CDR1 MNHNY, CDR2 SVGAGI (reference sequence). The CDR3 loop spans 15 amino acids. V was cut by 4 bases and J by 4 bases, with 13 bases left in between. This chain's CDR3 is CASSWRPEDNEKLFF. The CDR3 region has the DNA TGTGCCAGCAGTTGGAGGCCCGAGGATAATGAAAAACTGTTTTTT.

The chain links TRBV7-6 to TRBJ2-5, with D possibly TRBD1 on 6 matching bases. The germline CDR1 and CDR2 sequences are SGHVS and FNYEAQ. V was cut by 5 bases and J by 5 bases, with 15 bases left in between. This CDR3 has 14 amino acids. The CDR3 is CASSPGQPGETQYF. The CDR3 DNA sequence: TGTGCCAGCAGCCCAGGACAGCCAGGGGAGACCCAGTACTTC.

This clone was seen more than once but under ten times. This sequence joins TRBV28 and TRBJ2-1, with TRBD1 matching over 8 bases. CDR1 MDHEN and CDR2 SYDVKM come from the germline V gene. CDR3 length equals 15 residues. The V gene end was trimmed by 3 bases and the J gene end by 9 bases; junction bases not matched to a gene: 10. CDR3 coding DNA: TGTGCCAGCAGTTTCGTTGGACAGGGTGCGTCTGAGCAGTTCTTC. Encoded protein: CASSFVGQGASEQFF. The entire variable domain, with the rest obtained from reference TRBV28 and TRBJ2-1, is as follows: DVKVTQSSRYLVKRTGEKVFLECVQDMDHENMFWYRQDPGLGLRLIYFSYDVKMKEKGDIPEGYSVSREKKERFSLILESASTNQTSMYLCASSFVGQGASEQFFGPGTRLTVL.

The genes are TRBV29-1 and TRBJ1-3; 9 nucleotides align to TRBD1. The CDR3 is 12 residues long. V gave up 7 bases and J gave up 7 bases; unmatched junction bases: 5. Germline V gives CDR1 SQVTM, CDR2 ANQGSEA. The CDR3 DNA reads as TGCAGCGCATATGGGACAGGGAACACCATATATTTT. As protein: CSAYGTGNTIYF.

This clone occurred once. The genes are TRBV28 and TRBJ2-5, with TRBD2 identical over 10 bases. The germline CDR1 and CDR2 sequences are MDHEN and SYDVKM. The CDR3 is 13 amino acids. Unmatched junction bases numbered 3, after V lost 7 bases and J lost 4 bases. This chain's CDR3 is CASIAGGGETQYF. In nucleotides, the CDR3 is TGTGCCAGCATAGCGGGAGGAGGAGAGACCCAGTACTTC.